This T cell receptor (beta chain) was obtained from a study of shared clonotypes between healthy human individuals. Broader study findings: Of the naive CD4 clonotypes, approximately 5% were shared across several donors.

The germline CDR1 and CDR2 sequences are SGHVT and SQSDAQ. J was trimmed by 5 bases and V by 5 bases; bases with no gene match: 8. There are 14 residues in the CDR3. Naive CD8 cells lacked CD45RO, underwent positive selection for CCR7 and left out terminally differentiated effector memory CD45RA+ cells. As to this clone: Its cognate antigen is unknown.

Per the original methods: Filtering differed for immunoSEQ, which gave only junction sequences without quality scores. Profiled with immunoSEQ multiplex PCR; TCRdb holds only in-frame clones, not every one. The D gene and trimming were derived from the DNA, and the V and J assignments and clone size from that table. The sample comprises over 2,000,000 clones, 80% to 95% of which are singletons, and less than 2% rests with the top ten. The chain links TRBV7-4 to TRBJ2-7, with TRBD1 matching 8 bases. Sample: naive CD8+ T cells from PBMCs. The clonotype comes from a man aged 18-30 years in good health. Some clones in this sample may be carry-over from other donors' samples. CDR3 bases: TGTGCCAGCAGCCTGACAGGGGAGATTCACGAGCAGTACTTC. It translates to CASSLTGEIHEQYF.